The 17 T cell receptor beta chains below were found in one sample sequenced in a study of response to subunit inactivated influenza vaccine (dated by TCRdb to 2017 to 2018). Libraries were constructed by RT-PCR. The listed sequencing device is Illumina HiSeq 2500. The public sequencing data were trimmed at Q25 with fastp and processed into clonotypes with MiXCR by TCRdb, which kept only in-frame beta chains. Identical CDR3 protein sequences are pooled into one entry, listed with their most common genes and DNA. The table for this sample lists 450,000 to 500,000 distinct CDR3 sequences; 10% to 11% of them were counted only once. The biggest ten clones account for approximately 12% of the sample. Explained via the paper, the time point label denotes: more than 35 days after influenza vaccine administration. Sample: PBMCs from blood, taken 40 to 50 days after vaccination. These receptors all come from a man aged 50-60 years who received an inactivated influenza vaccine. Donor details come from another sample of the same person, matched by shared clones.

This clonotype was seen only a few times. The chain has TRBV3-1 and TRBJ2-5; 7 nucleotides line up with TRBD1. Germline V gives CDR1 LGHDT, CDR2 YNNKEL (reference sequence). J lost 7 bases, V lost 0 bases, and 2 bases had no gene match. CDR3 length: 13 residues. The CDR3 coding sequence is TGTGCCAGCAGCCAAGAACAGGGGCGGACCCAGTACTTC. This sequence encodes CASSQEQGRTQYF.

The rearrangement joins TRBV5-6 to TRBJ2-1, with D perhaps TRBD1 (6 bases). V was trimmed by 4 bases and J by 0 bases, leaving 14 bases between them. The V gene's germline CDR1 is SGHDT and CDR2 YYEEEE. This CDR3 has 16 amino acids. This chain's CDR3 is CASSTQGPVSYNEQFF. The CDR3 region has the DNA TGTGCCAGCAGCACCCAGGGGCCCGTCTCCTACAATGAGCAGTTCTTC.

The V gene is TRBV20-1, the J gene TRBJ2-1; D is unresolved. CDR1 DFQATT and CDR2 SNEGSKA come from the germline V gene (reference sequence). Trimming removed 3 bases from V and 4 bases from J, with 7 bases in between. CDR3 length: 12 amino acids. Here the CDR3 DNA reads TGCAGTGCTAGTGTTGATTACAATGAGCAGTTCTTC. It yields the protein CSASVDYNEQFF.

The chain uses TRBV27 and TRBJ2-2; no reliable D call. The CDR3 length is 14 residues. The germline CDR1 and CDR2 sequences are MNHEY and SMNVEV (reference sequence). The V end lost 5 bases, the J end lost 5 bases, and 12 bases lay between the germline ends. The CDR3 DNA reads TGTGCCAGCAGTCATGGGTTTTATACCGGGGAGCTGTTTTTT. Encoded protein: CASSHGFYTGELFF.

This clonotype came up many times. The chain joins TRBV28 to TRBJ2-3, with 14 bases fitting TRBD2. Germline V gene data show CDR1 as MDHEN and CDR2 as SYDVKM. This CDR3 is 15 amino acids long. V was clipped by 6 bases and J by 5 bases; unmatched bases: 4. The DNA for the CDR3 is TGTGCCAGCAGAAGGACTAGCGGGGGGTTAGATACGCAGTATTTT. It is translated as CASRRTSGGLDTQYF.

This clonotype has more than one count but fewer than ten. The rearrangement joins TRBV6-5 to TRBJ2-3; 13 bases line up with TRBD2. In germline, CDR1 is MNHEY, CDR2 SVGAGI. Trimming removed 2 bases from V and 2 bases from J; junction bases left unmatched: 19. The CDR3 spans 22 residues. CDR3 sequence (DNA): TGTGCCAGCAGTTACAGCGTAGGACTAGCGGGGGTACTACACCAAACCACAGATACGCAGTATTTT. It codes for CASSYSVGLAGVLHQTTDTQYF.

This clonotype was observed a few times. This chain joins TRBV7-9 and TRBJ2-7; 7 nucleotides agree with TRBD2. The CDR3 sequence is 16 residues long. Germline CDR1 and CDR2: SEHNR and FQNEAQ (reference sequence). V lost 0 bases, J lost 6 bases, and 11 bases stayed unmatched. CDR3 sequence (DNA): TGTGCCAGCAGCTTAGCTCAGGCGGGAGTCCTCCGCGAGCAGTACTTC. Protein: CASSLAQAGVLREQYF.

This clonotype was detected a few times. The chain employs TRBV7-9 and TRBJ2-1; no clear D gene. Trimming removed 6 bases at V and 7 bases at J, with 10 bases between. Germline V gene data show CDR1 as SEHNR and CDR2 as FQNEAQ (reference sequence). CDR3 length: 12 amino acids. The DNA of the CDR3 is TGTGCCAGCAGTTCGACGCAGAATGAGCAGTTCTTC. This gives the protein CASSSTQNEQFF.

The V gene is TRBV12-3 or TRBV12-4, the J gene TRBJ2-7, with D possibly matching TRBD1 (6 bases). Trimming took off 5 bases at V and 9 bases at J, with 14 bases between the two ends. The CDR3 sequence is 12 residues long. The CDR3 region has the DNA TGTGCCAGCAGTGGACGGGACATCGGGCAGTACTTC. Protein sequence: CASSGRDIGQYF.

The chain links TRBV7-2 to TRBJ2-7; a possible D gene is TRBD2 (6 bases). CDR3 length equals 13 residues. Germline assignment: CDR1 SGHTA and CDR2 FQGNSA. Trimming cost V 5 bases and J 2 bases, with 10 bases left between them. In nucleotides, the CDR3 is TGTGCCAGCAGCACCAGACTAGCCTACGAGCAGTACTTC. This translates into CASSTRLAYEQYF.

Many counts were recorded for this clonotype. The CDR3 here is CASSPRGLSYNEQFF. Here the CDR3 DNA reads TGTGCCAGCTCACCTCGGGGTCTCTCCTACAATGAGCAGTTCTTC. This chain joins TRBV18 and TRBJ2-1; a possible D gene is TRBD2 (5 bases). The CDR3 covers 15 residues. V lost 3 bases and J lost 0, with 9 bases in between. CDR1 KGHSH and CDR2 LQKENI come from the germline V gene.

The table lists this clonotype with many counts. The gene calls are TRBV20-1 and TRBJ2-3, with 10 positions matching TRBD2. V was pared by 5 bases and J by 6 bases, with 8 bases of the junction left unmatched. CDR3 length equals 14 residues. The germline CDR1 and CDR2 sequences are DFQATT and SNEGSKA (reference sequence). The CDR3 region is CSAESGRAVDTQYF. Here the CDR3 DNA reads TGCAGTGCTGAAAGCGGGAGGGCCGTGGATACGCAGTATTTT.

This clonotype was detected many times. The J gene is TRBJ2-3, the V gene TRBV6-5, with D unclear. V was shortened by 3 bases and J by 0 bases, with 4 bases between the two germline ends. Per the germline V gene, CDR1 is MNHEY and CDR2 is SVGAGI. This CDR3 has 13 residues. CDR3 sequence: CASSYDSTDTQYF. CDR3 nucleotide sequence: TGTGCCAGCAGTTATGATAGCACAGATACGCAGTATTTT.

This clonotype appeared a few times. J is TRBJ2-1 and V is TRBV19; 12 nucleotides agree with TRBD2. Germline V lookup: CDR1 LNHDA, CDR2 SQIVND (reference sequence). CDR3 length equals 16 residues. V shed 0 bases, J shed 6 bases, and the junction held 3 bases outside the gene matches. The CDR3 DNA is TGTGCCAGTAGTATAGAACTAGCGGGAGGCTTCAATGAGCAGTTCTTC. It specifies CASSIELAGGFNEQFF.

In its sample, this clonotype was seen many times. The gene calls are TRBV27 and TRBJ2-1, with 11 bases fitting TRBD2. V was pared by 5 bases and J by 5 bases, with 8 bases of the junction left unmatched. The CDR3 extends over 16 amino acids. Germline loops: CDR1 MNHEY, CDR2 SMNVEV (reference sequence). CDR3 region: CASSAAGLAAHNEQFF. CDR3 nucleotides: TGTGCCAGCAGTGCCGCGGGACTAGCGGCTCACAATGAGCAGTTCTTC.

This clonotype was recorded a few times. The chain uses TRBV7-9 and TRBJ1-2, with TRBD1 matching 7 bases. This CDR3 is 14 amino acids long. Germline V gene sequence: CDR1 SEHNR, CDR2 FQNEAQ (reference sequence). V was pared by 5 bases and J by 7 bases, with 10 bases of the junction left unmatched. CDR3: CASSQTGPYFGYTF. The CDR3 DNA reads as TGTGCCAGCAGCCAGACAGGGCCTTACTTTGGCTACACCTTC.

The chain couples TRBV4-3 to TRBJ1-6; D is ambiguous. V was trimmed by 1 base and J by 3 bases, leaving 4 bases between them. CDR3 length: 14 amino acids. Per germline, CDR1 LGHNA and CDR2 YSLEER. CDR3 in DNA: TGCGCCAGCAGCCAAGTTTTCTATAATTCACCCCTCCACTTT. Translated, it gives CASSQVFYNSPLHF.